The 26 T cell receptor beta chains reported below all come from one sample, sequenced in a study of blood T cells in healthy people across ages. Through a sample-barcoded 5' primer and a J-beta primer mix, a second PCR was run for roughly 7 to 11 cycles. MiXCR was run by TCRdb on the 5' RACE reads, yielding one entry per CDR3 protein. The data show some 690,000 distinct CDR3 sequences, with about 24% seen just once and 20% to 25% held by the top ten. Sequencing was carried out using blood. Source of these receptors: a man in his 70s in good health.

About this clonotype itself: An end of the junction differs from the germline gene, which may be a read error. The chain uses TRBV12-3 or TRBV12-4 and TRBJ1-2; no clear D gene. The CDR3 runs 14 residues. CDR3 protein: CASSLGPGSYGYTF. The CDR3 nucleotides are TGTGCCAGCAGCTTAGGTCCGGGGAGCTATGGCTACACCTTC.

This clonotype was recorded many times. V usage is TRBV12-3 or TRBV12-4 and J usage is TRBJ1-1; D uncertain. The germline V and J ends were trimmed by 7 bases and 1 base, with 10 bases remaining between them. The CDR3 runs to 13 residues. The CDR3 here is CASTQLRNTEAFF. In DNA form, the CDR3 reads TGTGCCAGCACCCAACTCAGGAACACTGAAGCTTTCTTT.

The genes are TRBV20-1 and TRBJ2-1, with 9 bases aligning to TRBD2. The germline CDR1 and CDR2 sequences are DFQATT and SNEGSKA (reference sequence). The CDR3 extends over 14 amino acids. The CDR3, as DNA: TGCAGCTGCGAAAGCGGGAGGTCCTACAATGAGCAGTTCTTC. It codes for CSCESGRSYNEQFF.

Many counts were recorded for this clonotype. This CDR3 reads CASSHGQGSETQYF. DNA of the CDR3: TGTGCCAGCTCACACGGACAGGGATCAGAGACCCAGTACTTC. V usage is TRBV18 and J usage is TRBJ2-5, with 8 bases aligning to TRBD1. V shed 4 bases and J 4 bases; nucleotides not matched to a gene: 5. The CDR3 length is 14 residues. Germline V gene lookup returns CDR1 KGHSH and CDR2 LQKENI.

CDR3 region: CASSLILRGHNEQFF. The CDR3 DNA reads as TGTGCCAGCAGTCTGATCTTGAGGGGACACAATGAGCAGTTCTTC. The rearrangement links TRBV27 to TRBJ2-1; tentatively, D is TRBD1 or TRBD2 (5 bases each). Trimming shortened V by 5 bases and J by 5 bases, and 16 bases separated the two germline ends. The CDR3 sequence is 15 residues long. The germline gives CDR1 MNHEY, CDR2 SMNVEV (reference sequence).

This sequence joins TRBV7-2 and TRBJ2-7, with 10 bases lining up with TRBD1. V shed 5 bases, J shed 6 bases, and the junction held 13 bases outside the gene matches. The CDR3 is made up of 16 amino acids. CDR1 is SGHTA, CDR2 FQGNSA, per germline. The CDR3 sequence is CASSKAGTGVQFEQYF. The CDR3 coding sequence is TGTGCCAGCAGCAAAGCCGGGACAGGGGTCCAATTCGAGCAGTACTTC.

There are a few counts of this clonotype. This chain links TRBV4-1 with TRBJ1-1; D remains ambiguous. From germline, CDR1 is MGHRA and CDR2 YSYEKL. V dropped 1 base and J dropped 0 bases, with 9 bases sitting between them. There are 15 residues in the CDR3. The CDR3, as DNA: TGCGCCAGCAGCCAAGGGCCGGGCATGAACACTGAAGCTTTCTTT. It is translated as CASSQGPGMNTEAFF.

In this sample, this clonotype turned up a few times. The V call is TRBV6-5, the J call TRBJ2-5; 9 bases are shared with TRBD1. CDR1 and CDR2 from the germline V gene are MNHEY and SVGAGI. The CDR3 contains 14 residues. The ends lost 5 bases at V and 1 base at J; junction bases unmatched: 2. The CDR3 DNA sequence: TGTGCCAGCAGTCGGGACAGGGTCCAAGAGACCCAGTACTTC. Translating it yields CASSRDRVQETQYF.

As for this clonotype: A read error may be the cause here, since a much bigger clone is one base away. This chain uses TRBV7-2 with TRBJ2-5, with D possibly being TRBD2 (6 bases). The DNA end is a closer match to TRBJ2-1, so the J assignment may be wrong. This CDR3 region has 13 residues. CDR1 and CDR2 from the germline V gene are SGHTA and FQGNSA. CDR3 amino acids: CASGQGGRYEQFF. Written as DNA, the CDR3 is TGTGCCAGCGGCCAGGGAGGACGCTATGAGCAGTTCTTC.

The chain has TRBV7-2 and TRBJ1-1; 7 bases align to TRBD1. CDR1 SGHTA and CDR2 FQGNSA come from the germline V gene. The CDR3 is made up of 14 amino acids. The V gene end was trimmed by 6 bases and the J gene end by 1 base; junction bases not matched to a gene: 5. Written as DNA, the CDR3 is TGTGCCAGCAGGCAGACAGGGCGGAACACTGAAGCTTTCTTT. This codes for CASRQTGRNTEAFF.

This clonotype was counted between two and nine times. The chain carries TRBV7-9 and TRBJ2-5; D not resolved. This CDR3 spans 14 amino acids. V was shortened by 1 base and J by 5 bases, with 11 bases between the two germline ends. Germline V gene sequence: CDR1 SEHNR, CDR2 FQNEAQ (reference sequence). DNA of the CDR3: TGTGCCAGCAGCTTAGTGGGCTCGGTGGAGACCCAGTACTTC. This encodes CASSLVGSVETQYF.

The genes are TRBV2 and TRBJ2-3; a weak D match, TRBD1 (5 bases). Germline CDR1 and CDR2: SNHLY and FYNNEI. The CDR3 consists of 17 residues. V dropped 6 bases and J dropped 5 bases, with 24 bases sitting between them. CDR3 in amino acids: CASRGSPTLLRGDTQYF. The CDR3 region has the DNA TGTGCCAGCAGGGGATCCCCCACGCTCCTAAGGGGAGATACGCAGTATTTT.

The rearrangement uses TRBV6-2 or TRBV6-3 and TRBJ2-1; 7 bases match TRBD2. The closer fit of TRBJ2-7 to the DNA end suggests the J call may be wrong. The CDR3 loop spans 15 amino acids. CDR1 and CDR2 (germline): MNHEY, SVGEGT. The CDR3 DNA sequence: TGTGCCAGCAGTACACTAATCAAGCGGGGTTACGAGCAGTACTTC. It specifies CASSTLIKRGYEQYF.

This clonotype was detected only a few times. V and J are TRBV10-3 and TRBJ2-5, with TRBD2 identical over 10 bases. The end of the DNA aligns better with TRBJ2-7, so the J call may be wrong. There are 16 residues in the CDR3. Germline V lookup: CDR1 ENHRY, CDR2 SYGVKD. The CDR3 sequence: CAIRSSGGEDPYEQYF. The DNA of the CDR3 is TGTGCCATCAGGTCTAGCGGGGGCGAAGACCCCTACGAGCAGTACTTC.

This clonotype was observed a single time. The chain joins TRBV29-1 to TRBJ2-6; D is possibly TRBD2 (5 bases). The CDR3 has 14 amino acids. CDR1 is SQVTM, CDR2 ANQGSEA, per germline. The V end lost 3 bases, the J end lost 3 bases, and 9 bases lay between the germline ends. CDR3 in amino acids: CSVDSGVGANVLTF. In nucleotides, the CDR3 is TGCAGCGTTGACTCCGGGGTTGGGGCCAACGTCCTGACTTTC.

This chain connects TRBV12-3 or TRBV12-4 to TRBJ1-4, with D maybe TRBD1 (5 bases). The CDR3 runs 13 residues. The ends were cut back, 8 bases at V and 8 bases at J, with 15 bases in the middle. CDR3 nucleotides: TGTGCCAGCCATCAAGGGACCGGGGAAAAACTGTTTTTT. Protein product: CASHQGTGEKLFF.

The chain couples TRBV7-9 to TRBJ1-5; 8 bases are a match to TRBD1. J lost 5 bases, V lost 5 bases, and 8 bases had no gene match. From germline, CDR1 is SEHNR and CDR2 FQNEAQ (reference sequence). The CDR3 has 15 residues. CDR3 bases: TGTGCCAGCAGCGCAGGACAGGGCCTTTATCAGCCCCAGCATTTT. This gives the protein CASSAGQGLYQPQHF.

The chain recombines TRBV29-1 with TRBJ1-4; weak D call: TRBD1 (6 bases). The CDR3 sequence is 13 residues long. V shed 3 bases and J shed 7 bases, with 12 bases lying between them. Germline V gene sequence: CDR1 SQVTM, CDR2 ANQGSEA. The DNA for the CDR3 is TGCAGCGTTGAGGGGGGGGCCGGTGAAAAACTGTTTTTT. Translation gives CSVEGGAGEKLFF. Full variable domain (outside the CDR3, taken from reference TRBV29-1 and TRBJ1-4): SAVISQKPSRDICQRGTSLTIQCQVDSQVTMMFWYRQQPGQSLTLIATANQGSEATYESGFVIDKFPISRPNLTFSTLTVSNMSPEDSSIYLCSVEGGAGEKLFFGSGTQLSVL.

The chain carries TRBV5-5 and TRBJ2-1, with a weak D call TRBD1 (6 bases). The germline V gene has CDR1 SGHKS and CDR2 YYEKEE (reference sequence). The CDR3 is 15 residues long. The V and J ends lost 1 base and 8 bases respectively, with 16 bases between them. The CDR3 sequence: CASSLTTLQGDEQFF. The CDR3 DNA reads as TGTGCCAGCAGCTTGACCACCCTACAGGGCGATGAGCAGTTCTTC. The full variable domain, rest sourced from reference TRBV5-5 and TRBJ2-1, is DAGVTQSPTHLIKTRGQQVTLRCSPISGHKSVSWYQQVLGQGPQFIFQYYEKEERGRGNFPDRFSARQFPNYSSELNVNALLLGDSALYLCASSLTTLQGDEQFFGPGTRLTVL.

V gene TRBV14 combines with J gene TRBJ1-1, with D uncertain. The CDR3 is 14 residues long. CDR1 and CDR2 from the germline V gene are SGHDN and FVKESK. Trimming removed 0 bases from V and 4 bases from J, with 9 bases in between. CDR3 DNA sequence: TGTGCCAGCAGCCAAGATTTGACGGGCACTGAAGCTTTCTTT. The encoded protein is CASSQDLTGTEAFF.

This chain links TRBV5-4 with TRBJ2-3; 7 bases fit TRBD1. Losses at the gene ends were 0 bases for V and 2 bases for J; bases not matched to a gene: 3. CDR1 SGHNT and CDR2 YYREEE come from the germline V gene (reference sequence). CDR3 length equals 15 residues. CDR3 in amino acids: CASSLEGAITDTQYF. In nucleotides, the CDR3 is TGTGCCAGCAGCTTGGAGGGGGCGATCACAGATACGCAGTATTTT.

This clonotype was picked up a small number of times. The CDR3 region has the DNA TGTGCCAGCAGCTCCCGGGACCCTGGAAACACCATATATTTT. The encoded protein is CASSSRDPGNTIYF. The chain combines TRBV3-1 with TRBJ1-3; D possibly corresponds to TRBD1 (5 bases). V gave up 5 bases and J gave up 2 bases, with 10 bases separating them. The CDR3 is 14 residues long. Per germline, CDR1 LGHDT and CDR2 YNNKEL (reference sequence).

The chain has TRBV29-1 and TRBJ2-5; TRBD1 might be the D (5 bases). CDR1 and CDR2 from the germline V gene are SQVTM and ANQGSEA. Trimming shortened V by 7 bases and J by 5 bases, and 17 bases separated the two germline ends. The CDR3 runs 13 residues. DNA of the CDR3: TGCAGCGCCACAGACAGCGCTTGGGAGACCCAGTACTTC. Its translation: CSATDSAWETQYF.

The rearrangement joins TRBV12-3 or TRBV12-4 to TRBJ1-2, with TRBD1 as a possible D gene (6 bases). With 4 bases removed from V and 4 bases from J, the gap between germline ends came to 13 bases. The CDR3 runs 14 residues. CDR3 residues: CASSSRGQGYGYTF. CDR3 DNA: TGTGCCAGCAGTTCCAGGGGCCAAGGCTATGGCTACACCTTC.

Only a few counts were recorded for this clonotype. The chain uses TRBV4-1 and TRBJ1-5; D is unclear. V was pared by 3 bases and J by 1 base, with 13 bases between. Germline CDR1 reads MGHRA; CDR2 reads YSYEKL. The CDR3 is 16 residues long. The CDR3 is CASSQAEGRSNQPQHF. The CDR3 DNA reads as TGCGCCAGCAGCCAGGCAGAGGGCAGGAGCAATCAGCCCCAGCATTTT.

The V gene is TRBV24-1, the J gene TRBJ2-2, with 8 bases matching TRBD1. With 4 bases clipped from V and 3 bases from J, the junction kept 3 bases outside the gene matches. Germline CDR1 and CDR2: KGHDR and SFDVKD. This CDR3 region has 15 residues. CDR3 region: CATSEAGGYTGELFF. The CDR3 DNA reads as TGTGCCACCAGTGAGGCAGGGGGCTACACCGGGGAGCTGTTTTTT.